Listed below are T cell receptor beta chains from one sample, sequenced in a study of blood T cell repertoires in COVID-19. Measured with immunoSEQ multiplex PCR; TCRdb has only the in-frame clones, and not every one. The sample shows about 160,000 clones, 82% of them seen only once. Sequenced sample: peripheral blood. The receptors were sampled from a middle-aged woman with COVID-19, enrolled during active disease. CDR3s include the opening cysteine and the closing phenylalanine or tryptophan. D genes are given only for firm matches. Where a row states a size, it is once, few, many or the class of an expanded clone; other rows omit it.

CDR3 protein: CASSFSLGSSGNTIYF
CDR3 DNA: TGTGCCAGTAGTTTCAGTCTCGGGAGCTCTGGAAACACCATATATTTT
J gene: TRBJ1-3
clone size: .
D gene: .
V gene: TRBV19
CDR3 length: 16

CDR3 protein: CASSIDTGLAGINEQFF
CDR3 DNA: TGTGCCAGTAGTATAGATACGGGACTAGCGGGGATCAATGAGCAGTTCTTC
J gene: TRBJ2-1
clone size: .
D gene: TRBD2
V gene: TRBV19
CDR3 length: 17

CDR3 protein: CASSPQEGWGNTIYF
CDR3 DNA: TGTGCCAGCAGCCCTCAGGAGGGATGGGGAAACACCATATATTTT
J gene: TRBJ1-3
clone size: .
D gene: .
V gene: TRBV7-9
CDR3 length: 15

CDR3 protein: CASSQARGNEQFF
CDR3 DNA: TGTGCCAGCAGCCAAGCTAGGGGCAATGAGCAGTTCTTC
J gene: TRBJ2-1
clone size: .
D gene: .
V gene: TRBV4-2
CDR3 length: 13

CDR3 protein: CASSHSGQPQHF
CDR3 DNA: TGTGCCAGCAGCCATTCCGGTCAGCCCCAGCATTTT
J gene: TRBJ1-5
clone size: .
D gene: .
V gene: TRBV5-5
CDR3 length: 12

CDR3 protein: CSVDRQSSYNEQFF
CDR3 DNA: TGCAGCGTCGACCGACAGAGCTCCTACAATGAGCAGTTCTTC
J gene: TRBJ2-1
clone size: .
D gene: .
V gene: TRBV29-1
CDR3 length: 14

CDR3 protein: CASSLEGAHEKLFF
CDR3 DNA: TGTGCCAGCAGCTTAGAGGGGGCTCATGAAAAACTGTTTTTT
J gene: TRBJ1-4
clone size: .
D gene: TRBD1
V gene: TRBV7-8
CDR3 length: 14

CDR3 protein: CASSLQAGGLADTQYF
CDR3 DNA: TGTGCCAGCAGCTTGCAGGCGGGGGGGCTCGCAGATACGCAGTATTTT
J gene: TRBJ2-3
clone size: .
D gene: TRBD2
V gene: TRBV7-9
CDR3 length: 16

CDR3 protein: CASSLRGNSPLHF
CDR3 DNA: TGTGCCAGCAGCTTGAGGGGGAATTCACCCCTCCACTTT
J gene: TRBJ1-6
clone size: .
D gene: .
V gene: TRBV5-6
CDR3 length: 13

CDR3 protein: CASSERDRGYGNTIYF
CDR3 DNA: TGTGCCAGCAGTGAACGGGACAGGGGTTATGGAAACACCATATATTTT
J gene: TRBJ1-3
clone size: many
D gene: TRBD1
V gene: TRBV6-1
CDR3 length: 16

CDR3 protein: CASTEWGGGYGYTF
CDR3 DNA: TGTGCCAGCACCGAATGGGGGGGCGGCTATGGCTACACCTTC
J gene: TRBJ1-2
clone size: once
D gene: .
V gene: TRBV5-5
CDR3 length: 14

CDR3 protein: CSVESTFRGGAAFF
CDR3 DNA: TGCAGCGTTGAATCTACGTTTCGGGGGGGAGCAGCTTTCTTT
J gene: TRBJ1-1
clone size: .
D gene: .
V gene: TRBV29-1
CDR3 length: 14

CDR3 protein: CASRNRDTQYF
CDR3 DNA: TGTGCCAGCAGAAACAGAGATACGCAGTATTTT
J gene: TRBJ2-3
clone size: .
D gene: .
V gene: TRBV6-5
CDR3 length: 11

CDR3 protein: CASSPGGSYEQYF
CDR3 DNA: TGTGCCAGCAGCCCGGGAGGGAGTTACGAGCAGTACTTC
J gene: TRBJ2-7
clone size: .
D gene: TRBD2
V gene: TRBV6-2/TRBV6-3
CDR3 length: 13

CDR3 protein: CAWSVLLAGAQNEQFF
CDR3 DNA: TGTGCCTGGAGTGTACTACTAGCGGGAGCGCAGAATGAGCAGTTCTTC
J gene: TRBJ2-1
clone size: .
D gene: TRBD2
V gene: TRBV30
CDR3 length: 16

CDR3 protein: CASSQDHLTPMNTEAFF
CDR3 DNA: TGTGCCAGCAGCCAAGATCATCTGACTCCTATGAACACTGAAGCTTTCTTT
J gene: TRBJ1-1
clone size: few
D gene: .
V gene: TRBV4-2
CDR3 length: 17

CDR3 protein: CASNHSPTGNTEAFF
CDR3 DNA: TGTGCCAGCAACCACTCCCCGACAGGGAACACTGAAGCTTTCTTT
J gene: TRBJ1-1
clone size: .
D gene: .
V gene: TRBV5-6
CDR3 length: 15

CDR3 protein: CASSLATGTRYTF
CDR3 DNA: TGTGCCAGCAGCTTGGCCACAGGGACACGCTACACCTTC
J gene: TRBJ1-2
clone size: .
D gene: .
V gene: TRBV5-6
CDR3 length: 13

CDR3 protein: CASSDSQGTEAFF
CDR3 DNA: TGCGCCAGCAGTGATAGCCAGGGCACTGAAGCTTTCTTT
J gene: TRBJ1-1
clone size: .
D gene: .
V gene: TRBV10-1
CDR3 length: 13

CDR3 protein: CASSQGGQGDIETQYF
CDR3 DNA: TGTGCCAGCAGCCAAGGGGGACAGGGGGATATTGAGACCCAGTACTTC
J gene: TRBJ2-5
clone size: .
D gene: TRBD1
V gene: TRBV4-2
CDR3 length: 16

CDR3 protein: CATSRDRGGDTQYF
CDR3 DNA: TGTGCCACCAGCAGAGATCGGGGAGGAGATACGCAGTATTTT
J gene: TRBJ2-3
clone size: .
D gene: .
V gene: TRBV15
CDR3 length: 14

CDR3 protein: CASSRILGLAGVAEQFF
CDR3 DNA: TGTGCCAGCAGTCGAATTTTAGGACTAGCGGGAGTAGCGGAGCAGTTCTTC
J gene: TRBJ2-1
clone size: .
D gene: TRBD2
V gene: TRBV28
CDR3 length: 17

CDR3 protein: CASSYSSRAKNIQYF
CDR3 DNA: TGTGCCAGCAGTTACTCGAGTCGTGCCAAAAACATTCAGTACTTC
J gene: TRBJ2-4
clone size: once
D gene: .
V gene: TRBV6-5
CDR3 length: 15

CDR3 protein: CASSSGLAGFQETQYF
CDR3 DNA: TGTGCCAGCAGCTCTGGACTAGCGGGATTCCAAGAGACCCAGTACTTC
J gene: TRBJ2-5
clone size: .
D gene: TRBD2
V gene: TRBV5-4
CDR3 length: 16

CDR3 protein: CASSETPGEGSPLHF
CDR3 DNA: TGTGCCAGCAGTGAAACCCCAGGGGAAGGTTCACCCCTCCACTTT
J gene: TRBJ1-6
clone size: .
D gene: .
V gene: TRBV6-1
CDR3 length: 15

CDR3 protein: CASSVVGQGGEQFF
CDR3 DNA: TGTGCCAGCAGCGTGGTCGGACAGGGAGGTGAGCAGTTCTTC
J gene: TRBJ2-1
clone size: .
D gene: TRBD1
V gene: TRBV9
CDR3 length: 14

CDR3 protein: CASSLRQGNQPQHF
CDR3 DNA: TGTGCCAGTAGTCTAAGACAGGGGAATCAGCCCCAGCATTTT
J gene: TRBJ1-5
clone size: .
D gene: TRBD1
V gene: TRBV19
CDR3 length: 14

CDR3 protein: CASSLRLAGYEQYF
CDR3 DNA: TGTGCCAGCAGCTTACGTTTAGCAGGGTACGAGCAGTACTTC
J gene: TRBJ2-7
clone size: .
D gene: .
V gene: TRBV7-8
CDR3 length: 14

CDR3 protein: CASSLGGKGVSGANVLTF
CDR3 DNA: TGTGCCAGCAGCTTGGGGGGTAAAGGGGTTAGTGGGGCCAACGTCCTGACTTTC
J gene: TRBJ2-6
clone size: .
D gene: .
V gene: TRBV7-8
CDR3 length: 18

CDR3 protein: CATRRPGVEYNEQFF
CDR3 DNA: TGTGCCACCAGGCGTCCGGGGGTGGAATACAATGAGCAGTTCTTC
J gene: TRBJ2-1
clone size: .
D gene: .
V gene: TRBV24-1
CDR3 length: 15

CDR3 protein: CASTGGLVNYGYTF
CDR3 DNA: TGTGCCAGCACGGGGGGGCTAGTAAACTATGGCTACACCTTC
J gene: TRBJ1-2
clone size: .
D gene: .
V gene: TRBV6-5
CDR3 length: 14

CDR3 protein: CASSRFASGLSTDTQYF
CDR3 DNA: TGTGCCAGCAGTCGATTTGCTTCGGGACTCAGCACAGATACGCAGTATTTT
J gene: TRBJ2-3
clone size: .
D gene: .
V gene: TRBV28
CDR3 length: 17

CDR3 protein: CASSSSTGELFF
CDR3 DNA: TGTGCCAGCAGTTCTTCTACCGGGGAGCTGTTTTTT
J gene: TRBJ2-2
clone size: few
D gene: .
V gene: TRBV12-3/TRBV12-4
CDR3 length: 12

CDR3 protein: CASSAGQDEQFF
CDR3 DNA: TGTGCCAGCAGCGCTGGACAGGATGAGCAGTTCTTC
J gene: TRBJ2-1
clone size: .
D gene: TRBD1
V gene: TRBV11-3
CDR3 length: 12

CDR3 protein: CATSLAGTGEAFF
CDR3 DNA: TGTGCCACCAGCCTGGCCGGGACAGGGGAAGCTTTCTTT
J gene: TRBJ1-1
clone size: .
D gene: TRBD1
V gene: TRBV15
CDR3 length: 13

CDR3 protein: CASSPSGNSYEQYF
CDR3 DNA: TGTGCCAGCAGTCCCTCGGGTAACTCCTACGAGCAGTACTTC
J gene: TRBJ2-7
clone size: .
D gene: .
V gene: TRBV3-1/TRBV3-2
CDR3 length: 14

CDR3 protein: CASSYDRGRNEKLFF
CDR3 DNA: TGTGCCAGCAGCTACGACAGGGGGCGAAATGAAAAACTGTTTTTT
J gene: TRBJ1-4
clone size: .
D gene: TRBD1
V gene: TRBV7-9
CDR3 length: 15

CDR3 protein: CASSYSSLTQETQYF
CDR3 DNA: TGTGCCAGCAGTTACTCGAGCCTAACCCAAGAGACCCAGTACTTC
J gene: TRBJ2-5
clone size: .
D gene: .
V gene: TRBV6-5
CDR3 length: 15

CDR3 protein: CASSSDRAIGETQYF
CDR3 DNA: TGTGCCAGCAGCTCCGACAGGGCAATAGGCGAGACCCAGTACTTC
J gene: TRBJ2-5
clone size: .
D gene: TRBD1
V gene: TRBV28
CDR3 length: 15

CDR3 protein: CASSSKGHSLSGANVLTF
CDR3 DNA: TGTGCCAGCTCCTCGAAGGGACACTCTCTCTCTGGGGCCAACGTCCTGACTTTC
J gene: TRBJ2-6
clone size: .
D gene: .
V gene: TRBV18
CDR3 length: 18

CDR3 protein: CASSWTLNSPLHF
CDR3 DNA: TGTGCCAGCAGCTGGACTCTCAATTCACCCCTCCACTTT
J gene: TRBJ1-6
clone size: .
D gene: .
V gene: TRBV6-5
CDR3 length: 13

CDR3 protein: CASSHTPGGRAGRLTDTQYF
CDR3 DNA: TGTGCCAGCAGTCATACCCCTGGCGGGAGGGCCGGAAGACTGACAGATACGCAGTATTTT
J gene: TRBJ2-3
clone size: .
D gene: TRBD2
V gene: TRBV27
CDR3 length: 20

CDR3 protein: CASSPTGQSNQPQHF
CDR3 DNA: TGTGCCAGCAGCCCGACCGGACAGAGCAATCAGCCCCAGCATTTT
J gene: TRBJ1-5
clone size: .
D gene: .
V gene: TRBV3-1/TRBV3-2
CDR3 length: 15

CDR3 protein: CASSLSGGALNEQFF
CDR3 DNA: TGTGCCAGCAGTCTTAGCGGGGGGGCCTTAAATGAGCAGTTCTTC
J gene: TRBJ2-1
clone size: .
D gene: TRBD2
V gene: TRBV27
CDR3 length: 15

CDR3 protein: CASSFKPGSTEAFF
CDR3 DNA: TGTGCCAGTAGTTTTAAACCGGGGTCCACTGAAGCTTTCTTT
J gene: TRBJ1-1
clone size: once
D gene: .
V gene: TRBV19
CDR3 length: 14

CDR3 protein: CASSPPRSYNEQFF
CDR3 DNA: TGTGCCAGCTCACCCCCTCGCAGCTACAATGAGCAGTTCTTC
J gene: TRBJ2-1
clone size: .
D gene: .
V gene: TRBV18
CDR3 length: 14

CDR3 protein: CASSAGTWGNYGYTF
CDR3 DNA: TGTGCCAGTAGTGCCGGGACTTGGGGTAACTATGGCTACACCTTC
J gene: TRBJ1-2
clone size: .
D gene: .
V gene: TRBV19
CDR3 length: 15

CDR3 protein: CASSNPREGGKDEQYF
CDR3 DNA: TGTGCCAGCAGCAACCCCAGGGAGGGAGGAAAGGACGAGCAGTACTTC
J gene: TRBJ2-7
clone size: .
D gene: TRBD2
V gene: TRBV3-1/TRBV3-2
CDR3 length: 16

CDR3 protein: CASSFATSGNTDTQYF
CDR3 DNA: TGTGCCAGCAGTTTTGCGACTAGCGGTAACACAGATACGCAGTATTTT
J gene: TRBJ2-3
clone size: .
D gene: TRBD2
V gene: TRBV28
CDR3 length: 16

CDR3 protein: CASSLGLAGGLYNEQFF
CDR3 DNA: TGTGCCAGCAGCTTAGGACTAGCGGGGGGGCTTTACAATGAGCAGTTCTTC
J gene: TRBJ2-1
clone size: .
D gene: TRBD2
V gene: TRBV7-8
CDR3 length: 17

CDR3 protein: CASSMGRGADQPQHF
CDR3 DNA: TGTGCCAGTAGTATGGGCAGGGGGGCGGATCAGCCCCAGCATTTT
J gene: TRBJ1-5
clone size: .
D gene: TRBD1
V gene: TRBV19
CDR3 length: 15

CDR3 protein: CASSPPIGNSYEQYF
CDR3 DNA: TGTGCCAGCTCACCACCGATCGGGAACTCCTACGAGCAGTACTTC
J gene: TRBJ2-7
clone size: .
D gene: .
V gene: TRBV18
CDR3 length: 15

CDR3 protein: CASSLRLAGANEQFF
CDR3 DNA: TGTGCCAGCAGCTTAAGACTAGCGGGGGCTAATGAGCAGTTCTTC
J gene: TRBJ2-1
clone size: .
D gene: TRBD2
V gene: TRBV11-3
CDR3 length: 15

CDR3 protein: CASRTRNEKLFF
CDR3 DNA: TGTGCCAGCAGGACGAGGAATGAAAAACTGTTTTTT
J gene: TRBJ1-4
clone size: .
D gene: .
V gene: TRBV28
CDR3 length: 12

CDR3 protein: CASSSTGSTKEKLFF
CDR3 DNA: TGTGCCAGCAGCTCCACAGGCTCCACGAAGGAAAAACTGTTTTTT
J gene: TRBJ1-4
clone size: once
D gene: .
V gene: TRBV7-9
CDR3 length: 15